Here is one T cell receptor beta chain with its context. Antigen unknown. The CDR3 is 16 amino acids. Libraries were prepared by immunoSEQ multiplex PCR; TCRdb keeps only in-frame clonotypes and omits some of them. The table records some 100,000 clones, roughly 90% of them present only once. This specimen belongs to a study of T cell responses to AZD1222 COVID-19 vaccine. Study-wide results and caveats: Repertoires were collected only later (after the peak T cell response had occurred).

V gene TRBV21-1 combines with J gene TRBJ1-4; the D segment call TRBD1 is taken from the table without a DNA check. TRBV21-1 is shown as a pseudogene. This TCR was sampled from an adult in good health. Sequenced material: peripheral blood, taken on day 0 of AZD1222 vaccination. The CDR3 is CASSSSQGGGDEKLFF. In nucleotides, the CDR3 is TGTGCCAGCAGCAGTTCACAGGGGGGAGGAGATGAAAAACTGTTTTTT.